The 11 T cell receptor beta chains below come from one sample, sequenced in a study of early T cells in non-severe SARS-CoV-2 infection. TCRdb re-analysed the 5' RACE reads in MiXCR, keeping a single row per CDR3 protein. The table records approximately 30,000 distinct CDR3 sequences, roughly 3.9% of them present only once. Sequences were obtained from whole blood. These receptors were obtained from an adult who was a healthcare worker with PCR-confirmed SARS-CoV-2 infection or an uninfected control (not recorded which).

This clonotype was observed at least ten times. V gene TRBV18 combines with J gene TRBJ2-1, with TRBD2 matching over 9 bases. Germline V gives CDR1 KGHSH, CDR2 LQKENI. V was clipped by 4 bases and J by 2 bases; unmatched bases: 6. The CDR3 spans 16 residues. The CDR3 DNA reads TGTGCCAGCTCACTCATGACTAGCGGAGCCTACAATGAGCAGTTCTTC. Its translation: CASSLMTSGAYNEQFF.

This clonotype was detected a few times. The chain combines TRBV24-1 with TRBJ1-2, with 8 positions matching TRBD1. The CDR3 sequence is 15 residues long. CDR1 is KGHDR, CDR2 SFDVKD, per germline. Unmatched junction bases numbered 7, after V lost 4 bases and J lost 4 bases. The CDR3 sequence is CATSDSGQGVYGYTF. The CDR3 DNA follows: TGTGCCACCAGTGACTCCGGACAGGGCGTCTATGGCTACACCTTC.

The table lists this clonotype with many counts. This rearrangement joins TRBV2 to TRBJ2-1; possible D gene TRBD1, 6 bases. Germline values: CDR1 SNHLY, CDR2 FYNNEI. V was pared by 9 bases and J by 14 bases, with 17 bases between. The CDR3 is 11 residues long. The DNA of the CDR3 is TGTGCCAGTTTACGTAGGGGGATTAAGTTCTTC. This codes for CASLRRGIKFF.

This chain links TRBV5-1 with TRBJ2-1, with D possibly TRBD2 on 6 matching bases. Germline V gene lookup returns CDR1 SGHRS and CDR2 YFSETQ. This CDR3 spans 15 amino acids. Between the trimmed V and J ends, which lost 4 bases and 10 bases, there was a span of 21 bases. CDR3 sequence (DNA): TGCGCCAGCAGCACCTTTCCCTCTAGCGAGGGGGAGCAGTTCTTC. This translates into CASSTFPSSEGEQFF.

The table lists this clonotype with a few counts. The chain is built from TRBV6-4 and TRBJ2-7; 7 nucleotides match TRBD1. V was clipped by 5 bases and J by 2 bases; unmatched bases: 6. Germline-derived CDR1 and CDR2 are MRHNA and SNTAGT. The CDR3 is made up of 14 amino acids. The CDR3 loop is CASSPGQPPYEQYF. CDR3 coding DNA: TGTGCCAGCAGTCCGGGACAGCCCCCCTACGAGCAGTACTTC.

The chain recombines TRBV4-1 with TRBJ1-6; D might be TRBD1 (6 bases). This CDR3 contains 17 residues. Per germline, CDR1 MGHRA and CDR2 YSYEKL. V dropped 4 bases and J dropped 8 bases, with 21 bases sitting between them. CDR3 sequence reads: CASSRTVSDSQHSPLHF. The CDR3 DNA reads as TGCGCCAGCAGCCGGACAGTTTCGGACTCCCAGCATTCACCCCTCCACTTT.

The V and J genes are TRBV15 and TRBJ2-5; 9 bases map to TRBD2. The CDR3 sequence is 15 residues long. The V gene end was trimmed by 0 bases and the J gene end by 5 bases; junction bases not matched to a gene: 4. CDR1 and CDR2 (germline): LNHNV, YYDKDF (reference sequence). Here the CDR3 reads CATSRESSGSETQYF. The CDR3 DNA is TGTGCCACCAGCAGAGAGAGTAGCGGGAGTGAGACCCAGTACTTC.

The table lists this clonotype with many counts. This chain joins TRBV18 and TRBJ2-5; 7 nucleotides line up with TRBD2. The CDR3 length is 13 residues. Trimming cost V 2 bases and J 7 bases; bases outside gene matches: 4. The germline V gene encodes CDR1 KGHSH and CDR2 LQKENI. The CDR3 DNA reads as TGTGCCAGCTCACCAACGTGGGAGGGGACCCAGTACTTC. It encodes CASSPTWEGTQYF.

This clonotype was observed many times. The chain joins TRBV29-1 to TRBJ2-7, with a possible D match to TRBD1 (6 bases). The CDR3 spans 13 residues. Trimming stripped 0 bases from V and 5 bases from J, with 11 bases between. Germline V gene sequence: CDR1 SQVTM, CDR2 ANQGSEA. The chain's CDR3 is CSVEDMTGNEQYF. CDR3 nucleotide sequence: TGCAGCGTTGAAGATATGACAGGCAACGAGCAGTACTTC.

This clonotype was recorded many times. The genes are TRBV28 and TRBJ2-7; D unresolved. In germline, CDR1 is MDHEN, CDR2 SYDVKM. The ends were cut back, 3 bases at V and 1 base at J, with 10 bases in the middle. The CDR3 length is 14 residues. CDR3 in DNA: TGTGCCAGCAGTTTGATTTCTGTATCCTACGAGCAGTACTTC. As protein: CASSLISVSYEQYF.

This clonotype appeared a few times. The chain combines TRBV7-9 with TRBJ1-3, with D unresolved. This CDR3 spans 16 amino acids. In germline, CDR1 is SEHNR, CDR2 FQNEAQ (reference sequence). The V gene lost 1 base and the J gene lost 0 bases, with 10 bases spanning the gap. Here the CDR3 DNA reads TGTGCCAGCAGCTTAGAGTCCGTGGTCTCTGGAAACACCATATATTTT. Translating gives CASSLESVVSGNTIYF.